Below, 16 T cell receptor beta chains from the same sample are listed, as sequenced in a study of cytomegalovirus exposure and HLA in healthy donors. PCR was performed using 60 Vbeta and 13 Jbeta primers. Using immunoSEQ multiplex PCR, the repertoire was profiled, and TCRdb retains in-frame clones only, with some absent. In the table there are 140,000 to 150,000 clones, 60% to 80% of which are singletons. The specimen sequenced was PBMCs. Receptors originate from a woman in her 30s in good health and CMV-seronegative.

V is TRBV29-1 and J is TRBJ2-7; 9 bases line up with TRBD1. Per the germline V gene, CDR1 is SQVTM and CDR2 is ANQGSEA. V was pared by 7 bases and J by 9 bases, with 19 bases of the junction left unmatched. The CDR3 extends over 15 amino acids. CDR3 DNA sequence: TGCAGCGCGGCGACAGGGGGAGAAGGCTTTGTTGGGCAGTACTTC. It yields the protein CSAATGGEGFVGQYF.

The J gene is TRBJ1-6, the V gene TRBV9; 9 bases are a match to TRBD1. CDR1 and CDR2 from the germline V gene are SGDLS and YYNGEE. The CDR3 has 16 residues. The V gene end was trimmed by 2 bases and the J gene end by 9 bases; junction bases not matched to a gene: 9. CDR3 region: CASSVSGTGSGSPLHF. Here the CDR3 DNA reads TGTGCCAGCAGCGTCTCCGGGACAGGGAGTGGTTCACCCCTCCACTTT.

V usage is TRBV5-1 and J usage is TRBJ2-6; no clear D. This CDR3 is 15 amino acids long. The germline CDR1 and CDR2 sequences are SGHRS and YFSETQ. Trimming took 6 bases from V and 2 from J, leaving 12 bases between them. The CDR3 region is CASTPVKTGANVLTF. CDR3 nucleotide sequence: TGCGCCAGCACCCCGGTGAAAACTGGGGCCAACGTCCTGACTTTC.

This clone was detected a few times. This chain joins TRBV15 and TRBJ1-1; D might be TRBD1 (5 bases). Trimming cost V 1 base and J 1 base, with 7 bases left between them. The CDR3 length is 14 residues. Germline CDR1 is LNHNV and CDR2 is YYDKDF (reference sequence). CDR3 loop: CATSRVGGNTEAFF. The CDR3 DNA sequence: TGTGCCACCAGCAGAGTGGGGGGGAACACTGAAGCTTTCTTT.

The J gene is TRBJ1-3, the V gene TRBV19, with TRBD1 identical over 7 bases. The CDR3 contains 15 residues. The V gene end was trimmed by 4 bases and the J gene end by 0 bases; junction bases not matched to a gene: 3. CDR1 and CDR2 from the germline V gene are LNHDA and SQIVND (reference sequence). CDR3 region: CASSTQGVSGNTIYF. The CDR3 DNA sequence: TGTGCCAGTAGTACGCAGGGGGTCTCTGGAAACACCATATATTTT. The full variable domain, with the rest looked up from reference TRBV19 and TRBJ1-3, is DGGITQSPKYLFRKEGQNVTLSCEQNLNHDAMYWYRQDPGQGLRLIYYSQIVNDFQKGDIAEGYSVSREKKESFPLTVTSAQKNPTAFYLCASSTQGVSGNTIYFGEGSWLTVV.

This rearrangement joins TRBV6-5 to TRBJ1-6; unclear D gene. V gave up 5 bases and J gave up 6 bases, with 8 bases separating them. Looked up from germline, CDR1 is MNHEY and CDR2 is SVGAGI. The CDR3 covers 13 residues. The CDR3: CASSREFNSPLHF. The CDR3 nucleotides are TGTGCCAGCAGTCGGGAGTTTAATTCACCCCTCCACTTT.

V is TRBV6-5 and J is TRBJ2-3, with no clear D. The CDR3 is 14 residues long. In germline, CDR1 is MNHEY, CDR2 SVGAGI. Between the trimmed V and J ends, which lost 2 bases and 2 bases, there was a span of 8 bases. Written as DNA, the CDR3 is TGTGCCAGCAGTTACGGGCCTACCACAGATACGCAGTATTTT. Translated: CASSYGPTTDTQYF.

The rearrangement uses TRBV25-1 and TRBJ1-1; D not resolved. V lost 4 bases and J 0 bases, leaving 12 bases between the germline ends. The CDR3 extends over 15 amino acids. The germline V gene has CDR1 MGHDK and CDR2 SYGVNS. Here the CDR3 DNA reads TGTGCCAGCAGTGGGGCACGGATCATGAACACTGAAGCTTTCTTT. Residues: CASSGARIMNTEAFF.

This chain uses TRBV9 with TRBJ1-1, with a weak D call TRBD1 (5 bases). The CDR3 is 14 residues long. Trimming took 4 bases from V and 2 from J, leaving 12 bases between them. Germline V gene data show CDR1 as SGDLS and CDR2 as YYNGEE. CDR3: CASSREGPNTEAFF. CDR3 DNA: TGTGCCAGCAGCAGGGAGGGGCCTAACACTGAAGCTTTCTTT.

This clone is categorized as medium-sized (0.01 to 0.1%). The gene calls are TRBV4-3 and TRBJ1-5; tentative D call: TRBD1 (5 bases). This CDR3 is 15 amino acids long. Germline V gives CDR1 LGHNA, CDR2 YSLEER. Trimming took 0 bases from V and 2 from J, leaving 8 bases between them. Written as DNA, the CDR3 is TGCGCCAGCAGCCAAGACTCCAGGGGCAATCAGCCCCAGCATTTT. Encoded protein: CASSQDSRGNQPQHF.

The CDR3 loop is CASSLTQGTQYF. In DNA, the CDR3 is TGTGCCAGCAGTTTAACCCAGGGTACGCAGTATTTT. This chain uses TRBV6-6 with TRBJ2-3; possibly TRBD1 for D (5 bases). Germline loops: CDR1 MNHNY, CDR2 SVGAGI (reference sequence). The V gene lost 4 bases and the J gene lost 8 bases, with 10 bases spanning the gap. This CDR3 has 12 amino acids.

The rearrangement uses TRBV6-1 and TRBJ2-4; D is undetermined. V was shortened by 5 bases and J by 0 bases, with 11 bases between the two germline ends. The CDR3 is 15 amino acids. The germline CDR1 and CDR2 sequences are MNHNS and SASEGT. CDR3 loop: CASSTNSLAKNIQYF. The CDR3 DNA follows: TGTGCCAGCAGTACTAATTCCCTAGCCAAAAACATTCAGTACTTC.

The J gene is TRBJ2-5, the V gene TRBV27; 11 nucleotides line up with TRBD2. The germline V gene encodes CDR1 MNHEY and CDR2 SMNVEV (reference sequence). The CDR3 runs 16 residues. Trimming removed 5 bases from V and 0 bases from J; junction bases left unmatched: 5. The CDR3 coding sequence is TGTGCCAGCAGTCTAGGACTAGCGGGCTACCAAGAGACCCAGTACTTC. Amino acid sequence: CASSLGLAGYQETQYF.

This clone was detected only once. CDR3 DNA sequence: TGTGCCAGCAGCGTGGACAGGGCTGCCGAGCAGTACTTC. Amino acids: CASSVDRAAEQYF. The chain couples TRBV6-1 to TRBJ2-7, with 8 nucleotides matching TRBD1. This CDR3 is built from 13 residues. J lost 6 bases, V lost 6 bases, and 7 bases had no gene match. CDR1 and CDR2 (germline): MNHNS, SASEGT.

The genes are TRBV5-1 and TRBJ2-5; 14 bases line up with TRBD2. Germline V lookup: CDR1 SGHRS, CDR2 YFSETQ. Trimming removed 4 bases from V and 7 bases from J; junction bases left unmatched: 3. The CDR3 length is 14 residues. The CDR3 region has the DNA TGCGCCAGCAGCGGGACTAGCGGGGGTACGACCCAGTACTTC. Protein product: CASSGTSGGTTQYF.

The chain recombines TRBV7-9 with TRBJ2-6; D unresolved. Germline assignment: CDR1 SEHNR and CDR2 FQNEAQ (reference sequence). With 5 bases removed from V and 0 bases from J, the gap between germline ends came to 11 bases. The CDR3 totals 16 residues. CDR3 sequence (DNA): TGTGCCAGCAGCGTACGACTGTTCTCTGGGGCCAACGTCCTGACTTTC. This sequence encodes CASSVRLFSGANVLTF.